A selection of T cell receptor beta chains follows, all from one sample in a study of blood T cell repertoires in COVID-19. Sequenced by immunoSEQ multiplex PCR; TCRdb stores in-frame clones only, minus some. The sample includes a few hundred thousand clones, around 90% of them seen just once. Sequenced material: peripheral blood. Receptors were obtained from a man aged 18-30 years who had recovered from COVID-19. Both conserved end residues are part of each CDR3. The order of the fields is D gene, J gene, V gene, CDR3 protein, CDR3 DNA. D genes are given only for firm matches.

d_call: TRBD1; j_call: TRBJ2-7; v_call: TRBV15; cdr3_aa: CATSARDRGSEQYF; cdr3_nt: TGTGCCACCAGCGCCCGGGACAGGGGTTCCGAGCAGTACTTC
d_call: NA; j_call: TRBJ1-1; v_call: TRBV7-2; cdr3_aa: CASRSIPGGALEAFF; cdr3_nt: TGTGCCAGCAGGTCTATTCCCGGGGGGGCACTTGAAGCTTTCTTT
d_call: NA; j_call: TRBJ1-2; v_call: TRBV7-2; cdr3_aa: CASSLGHQGNNGYTF; cdr3_nt: TGTGCCAGCAGCTTAGGGCACCAGGGAAATAATGGCTACACCTTC
d_call: NA; j_call: TRBJ1-6; v_call: TRBV14; cdr3_aa: CASSQEDYRVLHF; cdr3_nt: TGTGCCAGCAGCCAAGAAGATTACCGGGTCCTCCACTTT
d_call: NA; j_call: TRBJ2-7; v_call: TRBV6-2/TRBV6-3; cdr3_aa: CASSPKGGFSWYEQYF; cdr3_nt: TGTGCCAGCAGCCCTAAGGGGGGGTTTAGTTGGTACGAGCAGTACTTC
d_call: NA; j_call: TRBJ2-1; v_call: TRBV9; cdr3_aa: CASSVESESVQFF; cdr3_nt: TGTGCCAGCAGCGTAGAAAGCGAGTCAGTACAGTTCTTC
d_call: TRBD1; j_call: TRBJ2-3; v_call: TRBV27; cdr3_aa: CASSLKPSGQGYTQYF; cdr3_nt: TGTGCCAGCAGTTTAAAGCCCTCGGGACAGGGGTATACGCAGTATTTT
d_call: NA; j_call: TRBJ2-7; v_call: TRBV30; cdr3_aa: CAWSASSYEQYF; cdr3_nt: TGTGCCTGGAGCGCGAGCTCCTACGAGCAGTACTTC
d_call: NA; j_call: TRBJ2-3; v_call: TRBV7-3; cdr3_aa: CASSLNPPTSSDTQYF; cdr3_nt: TGTGCCAGCAGCTTAAACCCCCCGACTAGTTCAGATACGCAGTATTTT
d_call: NA; j_call: TRBJ2-7; v_call: TRBV7-9; cdr3_aa: CASSAGGLYEQYF; cdr3_nt: TGTGCCAGCAGCGCCGGAGGGTTATACGAGCAGTACTTC
d_call: TRBD1; j_call: TRBJ2-2; v_call: TRBV27; cdr3_aa: CASSYRGPNTGELFF; cdr3_nt: TGTGCCAGCAGTTACAGGGGGCCGAACACCGGGGAGCTGTTTTTT
d_call: NA; j_call: TRBJ1-1; v_call: TRBV5-5; cdr3_aa: CASSRVADTEAFF; cdr3_nt: TGTGCCAGCAGCCGAGTCGCGGACACTGAAGCTTTCTTT